Listed below are T cell receptor beta chains from one sample, sequenced in a study of identical twins. In TCRdb, the 5' RACE reads were re-called with MiXCR into one record per CDR3 protein. Seen here are around 650,000 distinct CDR3 sequences, 7.1% observed once, and the top ten hold roughly 1.5%. This sample also belongs to another study, concerning yellow fever vaccine responses in identical twins.

The sample comprised PBMCs. The receptors were gathered from a woman younger than 30 in good health. Both conserved end residues are part of each CDR3. Clone size is given for some rows only: seen once, a few or many times, or a class if the clone is expanded.

abundance,v_gene,CDR3aa
-,TRBV5-1,CCSILGEHF
many,TRBV18,CASSHPSQGSTEQFF
-,TRBV28,CASSFPGREYEQYF
few,TRBV7-3,CASSLFISDTQYF
-,TRBV28,CASSSGRNSPLHF
few,TRBV5-1,CASSKRLAGDSDTQYF
-,TRBV12-3/TRBV12-4,CASSLRPLEAFF
few,TRBV12-3/TRBV12-4,CASSLGGGPGELFF
few,TRBV12-3/TRBV12-4,CASSIQRLAVTTDTQYF
-,TRBV12-3/TRBV12-4,CACGIRTYEQYF
few,TRBV2,CASMDGIDSPLHF
-,TRBV15,CATTPLPSSGANVLTF
-,TRBV5-1,CATAAGRNSPLHF
-,TRBV6-1,CATLAGRLSGANVLTF
many,TRBV15,CATSRDLDRAGEQFF
few,TRBV15,CATSRDRGAGELFF
many,TRBV5-1,CASSIGDANTGELFF